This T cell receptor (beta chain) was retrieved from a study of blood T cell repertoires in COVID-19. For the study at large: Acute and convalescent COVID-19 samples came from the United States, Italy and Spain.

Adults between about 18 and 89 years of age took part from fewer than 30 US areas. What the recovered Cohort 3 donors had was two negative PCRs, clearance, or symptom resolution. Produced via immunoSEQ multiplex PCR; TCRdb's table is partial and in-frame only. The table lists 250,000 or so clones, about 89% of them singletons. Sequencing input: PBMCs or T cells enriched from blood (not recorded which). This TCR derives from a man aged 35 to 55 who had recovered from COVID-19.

The CDR3: CAWIAPPGGGLETQYF. The CDR3, as DNA: TGTGCCTGGATCGCCCCACCGGGGGGAGGATTAGAGACCCAGTACTTC. The chain uses TRBV30 and TRBJ2-5; TRBD2 matches at 7 bases. The CDR3 covers 16 residues. The ends lost 4 bases at V and 4 bases at J; junction bases unmatched: 15. CDR1 is GTSNPN and CDR2 is SVGIG in the germline V gene (reference sequence). Looking up the rest from reference TRBV30 and TRBJ2-5 gives the full variable domain: SQTIHQWPATLVQPVGSPLSLECTVEGTSNPNLYWYRQAAGRGLQLLFYSVGIGQISSEVPQNLSASRPQDRQFILSSKKLLLSDSGFYLCAWIAPPGGGLETQYFGPGTRLLVL.